The rows below give T cell receptor beta chains drawn from one sample of a study of radiotherapy plus CTLA-4 blockade in lung cancer. TCRdb keeps only in-frame clones here, not all; method: immunoSEQ multiplex PCR. The sample yields about 100,000 clones, 80% to 90% seen once. Specimen: peripheral blood, collected from a patient treated with radiotherapy plus ipilimumab. The receptors derive from a human donor with non-small cell lung cancer who had stable disease on radiotherapy plus ipilimumab. The CDR3 runs from the conserved cysteine through the conserved F or W. Each record gives: D gene, V gene, CDR3 length, clone size, J gene, CDR3 DNA, CDR3 protein. D genes are given only for firm matches. Clone size appears in some rows only: once, few, many, or a class for an expanded clone.

NA	TRBV9	15	NA	TRBJ2-5	TGTGCCAGCAGCGTAGGCGGAGTGTACCAAGAGACCCAGTACTTC	CASSVGGVYQETQYF
NA	TRBV19	13	NA	TRBJ2-7	TGTGCCAGTAGTTTTCGACCGGTGGGCGAGCAATACTTC	CASSFRPVGEQYF
NA	TRBV9	20	NA	TRBJ2-6	TGTGCCAGCAGCCCGAGCACCGGGACGCCCCTCCTCTCTGGGGCCAACGTCCTGACTTTC	CASSPSTGTPLLSGANVLTF
NA	TRBV9	15	NA	TRBJ2-3	TGTGCCAGCAGCGTAGCCCCAACTACTGCAGATACGCAGTATTTT	CASSVAPTTADTQYF
TRBD2	TRBV6-1	13	NA	TRBJ2-7	TGTGCCAGCAGTTCAGCGGGGGACTACGAGCAGTACTTC	CASSSAGDYEQYF
TRBD1	TRBV28	15	once	TRBJ1-4	TGTGCCAGCAGTTCCGGGGGACAGGGGTTTGAAAAACTGTTTTTT	CASSSGGQGFEKLFF
TRBD2	TRBV11-2	15	NA	TRBJ2-7	TGTGCCAGCAGCACCTACGGAGGTAGCGGGTACGAGCAGTACTTC	CASSTYGGSGYEQYF
NA	TRBV7-8	12	NA	TRBJ1-1	TGTGCCAGCAGCTTAGGGAGGACTGAAGCTTTCTTT	CASSLGRTEAFF
NA	TRBV28	13	NA	TRBJ1-2	TGTGCCATCCTTGGGTCCGGAACGAGAGGCTACACCTTC	CAILGSGTRGYTF
TRBD2	TRBV29-1	15	NA	TRBJ2-5	TGCAGCGCCGAAAGGACTAGCGGGGGCACGGAGACCCAGTACTTC	CSAERTSGGTETQYF
TRBD2	TRBV7-2	17	NA	TRBJ2-5	TGTGCCAGCAGCTTAGGGGGCGGACTAGGGAGGGGAGAGACCCAGTACTTC	CASSLGGGLGRGETQYF
NA	TRBV28	14	NA	TRBJ1-1	TGTGCCAGCAGTTCCCGGAGGGGGAACACTGAAGCTTTCTTT	CASSSRRGNTEAFF
NA	TRBV19	15	NA	TRBJ2-5	TGTGCCAGTAGTATGGGCAAGGGAGTGCAAGAGACCCAGTACTTC	CASSMGKGVQETQYF
NA	TRBV9	17	NA	TRBJ2-6	TGTGCCAGCAGCGCCCGGGACTCCATCTCTGGGGCCAACGTCCTGACTTTC	CASSARDSISGANVLTF
NA	TRBV29-1	15	NA	TRBJ2-3	TGCAGCGTTGAGATACCGGTGGGGGGCACAGATACGCAGTATTTT	CSVEIPVGGTDTQYF
NA	TRBV21-1	13	NA	TRBJ2-3	TGTGCCAGCAGCAAAGGCGACCTTCTAACGCAGTATTTT	CASSKGDLLTQYF
NA	TRBV27	13	NA	TRBJ1-2	TGTGCCAGCAGTAAGGGGGGTAGCTATGGCTACACCTTC	CASSKGGSYGYTF
NA	TRBV7-9	12	few	TRBJ2-7	TGTGCCAGCAGCTTGACGGATTACGAGCAGTACTTC	CASSLTDYEQYF
TRBD1	TRBV9	16	NA	TRBJ1-4	TGTGCCAGCAGCGTAGATCGAGGACAGGGTTGGGAAAAACTGTTTTTT	CASSVDRGQGWEKLFF
TRBD2	TRBV7-8	15	NA	TRBJ2-7	TGTGCCAGCAGCTGGAGCGGGAGGGCCACCTACGAGCAGTACTTC	CASSWSGRATYEQYF
NA	TRBV6-4	16	NA	TRBJ2-3	TGTGCCAGCAGTGACCGGTGGGGTCGGAGCACAGATACGCAGTATTTT	CASSDRWGRSTDTQYF
NA	TRBV30	14	NA	TRBJ1-1	TGTGCCTCTCACAGACGGGCCATGAACACTGAAGCTTTCTTT	CASHRRAMNTEAFF
NA	TRBV18	14	NA	TRBJ1-4	TGTGCCAGCTCACCACCCCATCCTAATGAAAAACTGTTTTTT	CASSPPHPNEKLFF
NA	TRBV6-5	13	NA	TRBJ2-3	TGTGCCAGCAATGGGGAGAGCACAGATACGCAGTATTTT	CASNGESTDTQYF
NA	TRBV5-4	15	NA	TRBJ2-1	TGTGCCAGCAGCTTGGATCAGAGCTCCTACAATGAGCAGTTCTTC	CASSLDQSSYNEQFF
NA	TRBV27	11	few	TRBJ1-2	TGTGCCAGCAGTCGAGGGGGTAGCTACACCTTC	CASSRGGSYTF
NA	TRBV7-8	14	once	TRBJ2-1	TGTGCCAGCAGCCTAACACAAAACTACAATGAGCAGTTCTTC	CASSLTQNYNEQFF
NA	TRBV19	17	NA	TRBJ1-1	TGTGCCAGTAGTATAGCGGCCAGTACTTACATGAACACTGAAGCTTTCTTT	CASSIAASTYMNTEAFF
NA	TRBV28	16	once	TRBJ1-2	TGTGCCAGCAGCAATCTCCGGGACACGAGGAGGTATGGCTACACCTTC	CASSNLRDTRRYGYTF
NA	TRBV27	13	NA	TRBJ2-5	TGTGCCAGCAGTTTATCGGGACAAGAGACCCAGTACTTC	CASSLSGQETQYF
NA	TRBV18	12	once	TRBJ1-1	TGTGCCAGCTCACCCATGAACACTGAAGCTTTCTTT	CASSPMNTEAFF
TRBD2	TRBV19	15	NA	TRBJ2-1	TGTGCCAGTAGTATCCTAGCGGGGGGGCCAAATGAGCAGTTCTTC	CASSILAGGPNEQFF